Shown below are 3 T cell receptor beta chains from a single sample sequenced in a study of T cell responses to AZD1222 COVID-19 vaccine. The assay was immunoSEQ multiplex PCR, and TCRdb's table has in-frame clones only and misses some. The sample records 140,000 to 150,000 clones, around nine tenths being singletons. The specimen was peripheral blood, collected on day 0 of AZD1222 vaccination. All receptors derive from an adult in good health.

V is TRBV13 and J is TRBJ1-1; D might be TRBD1 (5 bases). Trimming removed 5 bases at V and 7 bases at J, with 14 bases between. Germline V gene lookup returns CDR1 PRHDT and CDR2 FYEKMQ (reference sequence). The CDR3 has 13 residues. CDR3 bases: TGTGCCAGCAGCAGCCTAGCAGGGATTGAAGCTTTCTTT. It encodes CASSSLAGIEAFF.

The CDR3 DNA reads TGTGCCAGCAGCACCCGAGGGGAGCAGTACTTC. Residues: CASSTRGEQYF. The chain recombines TRBV5-6 with TRBJ2-7; D might be TRBD2 (5 bases). The germline V gene has CDR1 SGHDT and CDR2 YYEEEE. V lost 4 bases to trimming and J lost 7 bases, with 9 bases between them. The CDR3 totals 11 residues.

This sequence joins TRBV18 and TRBJ2-1; 7 nucleotides match TRBD1. The J segment lost 3 bases and the V segment lost 7 bases, leaving 6 bases of the junction unmatched. Germline-derived CDR1 and CDR2 are KGHSH and LQKENI. CDR3 length: 14 amino acids. The CDR3 nucleotides read TGTGCCAGCTGCCAGACAGGGTACTACAATGAGCAGTTCTTC. Its protein product is CASCQTGYYNEQFF.